The 14 T cell receptor beta chains below come from one sample, sequenced in a study of blood T cell repertoires in COVID-19. Sequenced by immunoSEQ multiplex PCR; TCRdb stores in-frame clones only, minus some. The sample contains some 50,000 clones, around nine tenths of which appear only once. Specimen: peripheral blood. Source of these receptors: a man aged 45 to 65 with acute or convalescent COVID-19.

This chain joins TRBV2 and TRBJ2-5, with D tentatively TRBD2 (5 bases). V was shortened by 5 bases and J by 2 bases, with 12 bases between the two germline ends. The CDR3 consists of 14 residues. Per the germline V gene, CDR1 is SNHLY and CDR2 is FYNNEI. The DNA of the CDR3 is TGTGCCAGCAGTTTAGGACTGAAACAAGAGACCCAGTACTTC. Translation gives CASSLGLKQETQYF.

The rearrangement links TRBV5-4 to TRBJ2-7; D not resolved. The ends were cut back, 0 bases at V and 1 base at J, with 17 bases in the middle. CDR3 size: 17 residues. Germline CDR1 is SGHNT and CDR2 is YYREEE (reference sequence). Here the CDR3 DNA reads TGTGCCAGCAGCTTGGGAGGATACTACTCCTCATCCTACGAGCAGTACTTC. This translates into CASSLGGYYSSSYEQYF.

The chain uses TRBV7-8 and TRBJ2-1; no firm D call. The CDR3 loop spans 16 amino acids. Looked up from germline, CDR1 is SGHVS and CDR2 is FQNEAQ. Deletions cut 5 bases from V and 0 bases from J, with 14 bases between. The CDR3 DNA is TGTGCCAGCAGCCCGGAGCTGGCTAACTCCTACAATGAGCAGTTCTTC. Protein sequence: CASSPELANSYNEQFF.

The chain uses TRBV19 and TRBJ2-7, with D maybe TRBD2 (5 bases). Trimming stripped 1 base from V and 0 bases from J, with 10 bases between. Germline lookup yields CDR1 LNHDA and CDR2 SQIVND (reference sequence). CDR3 length equals 15 residues. CDR3 in DNA: TGTGCCAGTAGTATAGGAGGGCGGAGCTCCTACGAGCAGTACTTC. Protein product: CASSIGGRSSYEQYF.

This chain connects TRBV9 to TRBJ1-5, with D perhaps TRBD1 (5 bases). CDR1 is SGDLS and CDR2 is YYNGEE in the germline V gene. The germline V and J ends were trimmed by 2 bases and 6 bases, with 9 bases remaining between them. CDR3 size: 13 residues. This chain's CDR3 is CASSVAGLQPQHF. The CDR3 region has the DNA TGTGCCAGCAGCGTGGCAGGGCTTCAGCCCCAGCATTTT. The full variable domain, with the rest looked up from reference TRBV9 and TRBJ1-5, is DSGVTQTPKHLITATGQRVTLRCSPRSGDLSVYWYQQSLDQGLQFLIQYYNGEERAKGNILERFSAQQFPDLHSELNLSSLELGDSALYFCASSVAGLQPQHFGDGTRLSIL.

The chain couples TRBV14 to TRBJ2-5; unclear D gene. Germline CDR1 reads SGHDN; CDR2 reads FVKESK. The CDR3 totals 14 residues. Trimming stripped 0 bases from V and 3 bases from J, with 8 bases between. The CDR3 region is CASSQDSTEETQYF. CDR3 nucleotide sequence: TGTGCCAGCAGCCAAGATAGCACGGAAGAGACCCAGTACTTC.

The genes are TRBV6-5 and TRBJ1-6; TRBD1 aligns across 8 bases. The CDR3 is 16 residues long. V lost 2 bases, J lost 9 bases, and 9 bases stayed unmatched. Germline CDR1 MNHEY, CDR2 SVGAGI. In nucleotides, the CDR3 is TGTGCCAGCAGTTACGGACAGGGATTCGTGGGTTCACCCCTCCACTTT. Translated: CASSYGQGFVGSPLHF.

V and J are TRBV7-9 and TRBJ1-1; D not resolved. The CDR3 consists of 14 residues. With 4 bases removed from V and 5 bases from J, the gap between germline ends came to 14 bases. Germline-derived CDR1 and CDR2 are SEHNR and FQNEAQ (reference sequence). In nucleotides, the CDR3 is TGTGCCAGCAGCTCCAGGTTCCCGGGAACTGAAGCTTTCTTT. Protein: CASSSRFPGTEAFF.

This chain links TRBV9 with TRBJ2-5, with D perhaps TRBD2 (6 bases). The V end lost 2 bases, the J end lost 7 bases, and 15 bases lay between the germline ends. This CDR3 contains 14 residues. Germline lookup yields CDR1 SGDLS and CDR2 YYNGEE. The CDR3 DNA sequence: TGTGCCAGCAGCGTGGGGGGAACCAAGACGACCCAGTACTTC. Its protein product is CASSVGGTKTTQYF. The whole variable domain, filled in from reference TRBV9 and TRBJ2-5, reads DSGVTQTPKHLITATGQRVTLRCSPRSGDLSVYWYQQSLDQGLQFLIQYYNGEERAKGNILERFSAQQFPDLHSELNLSSLELGDSALYFCASSVGGTKTTQYFGPGTRLLVL.

The genes are TRBV5-6 and TRBJ2-7; 7 bases map to TRBD2. The CDR3 is 15 amino acids. CDR1 is SGHDT and CDR2 is YYEEEE in the germline V gene. The J segment lost 2 bases and the V segment lost 7 bases, leaving 12 bases of the junction unmatched. The CDR3 reads CASGSSGRAAYEQYF. The CDR3 coding sequence is TGTGCCAGCGGTTCCTCGGGGAGGGCTGCCTACGAGCAGTACTTC.

The V call is TRBV29-1, the J call TRBJ2-7; TRBD1 matches at 12 bases. Germline lookup yields CDR1 SQVTM and CDR2 ANQGSEA. V dropped 5 bases and J dropped 7; count of bases not matched to a gene: 18. This CDR3 is built from 17 residues. DNA for the CDR3: TGCAGCGTTCAAAACATCCGGGACAGGGGGCGTCTAGGAGAGCAGTACTTC. Its translation: CSVQNIRDRGRLGEQYF.

This chain connects TRBV28 to TRBJ2-3; the match to TRBD1 covers 8 bases. Germline trimming cut 7 bases from V and 5 bases from J; bases unmatched to any gene: 14. The CDR3 contains 16 residues. Germline assignment: CDR1 MDHEN and CDR2 SYDVKM. The CDR3 DNA sequence: TGTGCCAGCACCAGAACCGCGGACAGGGTGGAAGATACGCAGTATTTT. It yields the protein CASTRTADRVEDTQYF. The entire variable domain, with the rest obtained from reference TRBV28 and TRBJ2-3, is as follows: DVKVTQSSRYLVKRTGEKVFLECVQDMDHENMFWYRQDPGLGLRLIYFSYDVKMKEKGDIPEGYSVSREKKERFSLILESASTNQTSMYLCASTRTADRVEDTQYFGPGTRLTVL.

This chain connects TRBV6-1 to TRBJ2-2, with D tentatively TRBD1 (6 bases). The CDR3 is 15 amino acids. With 0 bases removed from V and 3 bases from J, the gap between germline ends came to 8 bases. Germline V gene data show CDR1 as MNHNS and CDR2 as SASEGT. CDR3 bases: TGTGCCAGCAGTGAAGCGGGGGCGTACACCGGGGAGCTGTTTTTT. This sequence encodes CASSEAGAYTGELFF.

This chain joins TRBV13 and TRBJ1-1; D is undetermined. This CDR3 region has 14 residues. Trimming removed 2 bases at V and 2 bases at J, with 9 bases between. Per the germline V gene, CDR1 is PRHDT and CDR2 is FYEKMQ (reference sequence). The CDR3 DNA sequence: TGTGCCAGCAGCTTAAACCGGGGAAACACTGAAGCTTTCTTT. It yields the protein CASSLNRGNTEAFF.